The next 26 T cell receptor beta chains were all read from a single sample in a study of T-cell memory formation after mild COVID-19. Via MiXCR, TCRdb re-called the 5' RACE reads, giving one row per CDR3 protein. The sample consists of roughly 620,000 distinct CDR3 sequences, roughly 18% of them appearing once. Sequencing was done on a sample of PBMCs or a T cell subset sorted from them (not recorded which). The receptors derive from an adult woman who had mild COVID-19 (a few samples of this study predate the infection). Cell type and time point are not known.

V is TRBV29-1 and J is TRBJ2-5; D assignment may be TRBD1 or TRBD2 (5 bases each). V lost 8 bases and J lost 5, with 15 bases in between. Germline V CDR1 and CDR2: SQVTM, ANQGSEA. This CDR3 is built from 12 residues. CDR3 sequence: CSILRGAETQYF. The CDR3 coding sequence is TGCAGCATCCTCCGAGGGGCGGAGACCCAGTACTTC.

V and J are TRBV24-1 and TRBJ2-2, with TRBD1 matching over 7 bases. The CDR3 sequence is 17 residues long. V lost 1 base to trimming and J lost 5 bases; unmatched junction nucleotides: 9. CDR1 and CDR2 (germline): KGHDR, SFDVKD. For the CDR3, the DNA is TGTGCCACCAGTGATTTAGGCGCGACAGGGCATACCGGGGAGCTGTTTTTT. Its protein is CATSDLGATGHTGELFF.

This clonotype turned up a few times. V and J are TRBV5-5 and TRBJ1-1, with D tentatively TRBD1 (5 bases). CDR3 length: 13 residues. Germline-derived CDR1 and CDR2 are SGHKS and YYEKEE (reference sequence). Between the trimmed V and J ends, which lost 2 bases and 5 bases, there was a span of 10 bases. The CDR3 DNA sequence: TGTGCCAGCAGCTTCAACCGGGGGACTGAAGCTTTCTTT. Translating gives CASSFNRGTEAFF.

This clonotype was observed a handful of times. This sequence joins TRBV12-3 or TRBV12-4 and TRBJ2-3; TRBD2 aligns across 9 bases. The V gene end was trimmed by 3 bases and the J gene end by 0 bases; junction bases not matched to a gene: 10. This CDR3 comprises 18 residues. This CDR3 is CASSLSAASGISTDTQYF. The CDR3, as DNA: TGTGCCAGCAGTTTGAGTGCCGCTAGCGGGATTAGCACAGATACGCAGTATTTT.

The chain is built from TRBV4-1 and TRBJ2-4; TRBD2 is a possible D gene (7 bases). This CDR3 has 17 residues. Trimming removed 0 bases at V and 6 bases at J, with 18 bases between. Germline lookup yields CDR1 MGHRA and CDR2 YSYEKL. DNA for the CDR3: TGCGCCAGCAGCCAAGATCGGAGGGGGGGCCTTGGAAACATTCAGTACTTC. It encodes CASSQDRRGGLGNIQYF.

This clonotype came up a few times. This chain's CDR3 is CASSLMLETQYF. The DNA of the CDR3 is TGTGCCAGCAGCTTAATGTTAGAGACCCAGTACTTC. The chain uses TRBV7-2 and TRBJ2-5; D unresolved. The ends were cut back, 2 bases at V and 4 bases at J, with 5 bases in the middle. The germline V gene has CDR1 SGHTA and CDR2 FQGNSA. The CDR3 runs 12 residues.

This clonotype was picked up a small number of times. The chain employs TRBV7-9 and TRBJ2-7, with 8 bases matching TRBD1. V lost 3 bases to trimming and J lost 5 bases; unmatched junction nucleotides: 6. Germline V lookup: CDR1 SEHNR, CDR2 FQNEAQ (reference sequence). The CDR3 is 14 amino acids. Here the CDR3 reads CASSFDRGWHEQYF. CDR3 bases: TGTGCCAGCAGCTTCGACAGGGGATGGCACGAGCAGTACTTC.

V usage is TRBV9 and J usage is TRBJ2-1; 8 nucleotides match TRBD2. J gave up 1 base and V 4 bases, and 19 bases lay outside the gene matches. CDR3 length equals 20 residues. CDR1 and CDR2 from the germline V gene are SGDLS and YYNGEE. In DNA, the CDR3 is TGTGCCAGCAGCCCTCGGGCAGCGGGACAAAAGCGGGAGTCCTACAATGAGCAGTTCTTC. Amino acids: CASSPRAAGQKRESYNEQFF.

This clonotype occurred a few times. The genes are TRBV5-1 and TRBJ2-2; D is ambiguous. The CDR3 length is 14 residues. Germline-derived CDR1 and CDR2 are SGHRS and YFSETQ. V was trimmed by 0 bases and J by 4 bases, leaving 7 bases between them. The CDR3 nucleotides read TGCGCCAGCAGCTTGGACAGCTTCACCGGGGAGCTGTTTTTT. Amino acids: CASSLDSFTGELFF.

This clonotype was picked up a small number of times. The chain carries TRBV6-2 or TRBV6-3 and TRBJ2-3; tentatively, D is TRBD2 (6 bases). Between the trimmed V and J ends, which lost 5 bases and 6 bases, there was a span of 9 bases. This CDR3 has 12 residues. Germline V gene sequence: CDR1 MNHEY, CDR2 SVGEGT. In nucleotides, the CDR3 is TGTGCCAGCAGTCGACTAGGGGATACGCAGTATTTT. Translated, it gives CASSRLGDTQYF.

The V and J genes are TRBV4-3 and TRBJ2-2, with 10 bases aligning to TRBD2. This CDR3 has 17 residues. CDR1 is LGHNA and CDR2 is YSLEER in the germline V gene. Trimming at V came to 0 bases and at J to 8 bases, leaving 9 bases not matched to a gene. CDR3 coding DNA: TGCGCCAGCAGCCAAGAAGTTGGCCTAGCGGGAGTGGGGGAGCTGTTTTTT. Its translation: CASSQEVGLAGVGELFF.

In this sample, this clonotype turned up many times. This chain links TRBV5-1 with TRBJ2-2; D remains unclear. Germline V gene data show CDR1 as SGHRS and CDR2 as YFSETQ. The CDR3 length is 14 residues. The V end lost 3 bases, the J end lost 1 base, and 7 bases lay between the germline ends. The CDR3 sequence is CASSYYGNTGELFF. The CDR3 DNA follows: TGCGCCAGCAGCTACTACGGGAACACCGGGGAGCTGTTTTTT.

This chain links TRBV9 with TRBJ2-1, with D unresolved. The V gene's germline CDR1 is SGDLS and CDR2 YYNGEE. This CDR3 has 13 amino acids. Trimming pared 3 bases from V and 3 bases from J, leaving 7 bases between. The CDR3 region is CASSGRIYNEQFF. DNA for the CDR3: TGTGCCAGCAGCGGACGGATCTACAATGAGCAGTTCTTC.

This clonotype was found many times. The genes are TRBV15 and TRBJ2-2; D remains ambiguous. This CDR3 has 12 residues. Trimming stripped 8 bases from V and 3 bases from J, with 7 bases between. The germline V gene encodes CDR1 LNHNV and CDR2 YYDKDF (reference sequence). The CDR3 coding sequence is TGTGCCACCCGTTGGGACACCGGGGAGCTGTTTTTT. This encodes CATRWDTGELFF.

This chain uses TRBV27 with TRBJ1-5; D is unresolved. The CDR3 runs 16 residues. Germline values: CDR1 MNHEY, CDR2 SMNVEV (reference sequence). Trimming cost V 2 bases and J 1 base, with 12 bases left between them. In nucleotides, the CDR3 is TGTGCCAGCAGTTTAGAGTGGGGAGTGAGCAATCAGCCCCAGCATTTT. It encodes CASSLEWGVSNQPQHF.

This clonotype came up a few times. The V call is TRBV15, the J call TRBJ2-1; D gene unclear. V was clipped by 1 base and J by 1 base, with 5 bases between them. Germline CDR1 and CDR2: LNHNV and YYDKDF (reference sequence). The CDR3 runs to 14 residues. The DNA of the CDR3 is TGTGCCACCAGCAGAGTCAGTTCCTACAATGAGCAGTTCTTC. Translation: CATSRVSSYNEQFF. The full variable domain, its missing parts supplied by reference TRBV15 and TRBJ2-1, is DAMVIQNPRYQVTQFGKPVTLSCSQTLNHNVMYWYQQKSSQAPKLLFHYYDKDFNNEADTPDNFQSRRPNTSFCFLDIRSPGLGDTAMYLCATSRVSSYNEQFFGPGTRLTVL.

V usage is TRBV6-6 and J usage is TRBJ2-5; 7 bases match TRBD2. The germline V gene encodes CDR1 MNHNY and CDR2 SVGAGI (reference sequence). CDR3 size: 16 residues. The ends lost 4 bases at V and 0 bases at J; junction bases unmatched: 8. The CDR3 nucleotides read TGTGCCAGCAGTTTCACTGGCGGGACTAACCAAGAGACCCAGTACTTC. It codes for CASSFTGGTNQETQYF.

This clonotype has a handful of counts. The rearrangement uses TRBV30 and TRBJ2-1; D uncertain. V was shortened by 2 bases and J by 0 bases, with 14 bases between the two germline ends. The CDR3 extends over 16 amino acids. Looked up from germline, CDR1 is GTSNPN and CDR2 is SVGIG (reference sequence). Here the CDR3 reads CAWSPARLSSYNEQFF. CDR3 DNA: TGTGCCTGGAGTCCCGCCCGGCTTAGCTCCTACAATGAGCAGTTCTTC.

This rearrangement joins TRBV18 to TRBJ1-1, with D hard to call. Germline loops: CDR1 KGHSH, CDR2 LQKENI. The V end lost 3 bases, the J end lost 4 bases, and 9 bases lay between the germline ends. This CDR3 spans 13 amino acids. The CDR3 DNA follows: TGTGCCAGCTCACCGCCGGGTAGCACTGAAGCTTTCTTT. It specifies CASSPPGSTEAFF.

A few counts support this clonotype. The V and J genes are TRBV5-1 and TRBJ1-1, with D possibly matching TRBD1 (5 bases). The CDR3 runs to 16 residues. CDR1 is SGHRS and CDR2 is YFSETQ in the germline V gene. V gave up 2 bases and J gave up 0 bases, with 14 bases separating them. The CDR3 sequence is CASSFKESDMNTEAFF. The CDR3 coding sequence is TGCGCCAGCAGCTTCAAAGAGTCGGACATGAACACTGAAGCTTTCTTT.

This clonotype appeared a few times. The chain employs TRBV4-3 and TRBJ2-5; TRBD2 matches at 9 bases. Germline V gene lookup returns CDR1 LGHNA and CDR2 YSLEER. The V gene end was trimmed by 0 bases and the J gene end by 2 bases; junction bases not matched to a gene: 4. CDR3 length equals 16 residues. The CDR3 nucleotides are TGCGCCAGCAGCCAAGATCGGGCGGGGGGGCAAGAGACCCAGTACTTC. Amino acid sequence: CASSQDRAGGQETQYF.

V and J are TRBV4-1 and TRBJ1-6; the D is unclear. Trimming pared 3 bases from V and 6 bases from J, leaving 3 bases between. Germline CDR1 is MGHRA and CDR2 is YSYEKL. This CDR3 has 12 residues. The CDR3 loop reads CASSHINSPLHF. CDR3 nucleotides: TGCGCCAGCAGCCATATTAATTCACCCCTCCACTTT.

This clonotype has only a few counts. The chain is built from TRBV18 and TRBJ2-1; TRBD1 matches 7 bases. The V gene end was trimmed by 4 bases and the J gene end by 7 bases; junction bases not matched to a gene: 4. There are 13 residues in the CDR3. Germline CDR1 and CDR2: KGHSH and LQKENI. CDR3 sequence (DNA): TGTGCCAGCTCACACGGGACAGCAAATGAGCAGTTCTTC. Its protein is CASSHGTANEQFF. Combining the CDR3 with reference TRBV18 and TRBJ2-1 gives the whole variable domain NAGVMQNPRHLVRRRGQEARLRCSPMKGHSHVYWYRQLPEEGLKFMVYLQKENIIDESGMPKERFSAEFPKEGPSILRIQQVVRGDSAAYFCASSHGTANEQFFGPGTRLTVL.

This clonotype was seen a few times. CDR3 loop: CASSVAASGGPYEQYF. In DNA form, the CDR3 reads TGTGCCAGCAGCGTAGCGGCTAGCGGGGGGCCCTACGAGCAGTACTTC. The V gene is TRBV9, the J gene TRBJ2-7; 11 nucleotides align to TRBD2. V trimming: 0 bases; J trimming: 2 bases; junction bases outside the gene matches: 4. The CDR3 length is 16 residues. From germline, CDR1 is SGDLS and CDR2 YYNGEE.

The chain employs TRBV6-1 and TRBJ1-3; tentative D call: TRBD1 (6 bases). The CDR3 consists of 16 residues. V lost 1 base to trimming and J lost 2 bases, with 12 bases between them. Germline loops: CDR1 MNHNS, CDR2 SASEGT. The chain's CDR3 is CASSEEGVFPGNTIYF. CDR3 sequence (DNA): TGTGCCAGCAGTGAAGAGGGGGTATTTCCTGGAAACACCATATATTTT.

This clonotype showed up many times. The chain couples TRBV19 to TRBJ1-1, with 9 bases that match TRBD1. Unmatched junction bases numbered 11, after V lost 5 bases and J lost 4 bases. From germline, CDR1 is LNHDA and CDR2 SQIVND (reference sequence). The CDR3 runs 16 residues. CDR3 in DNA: TGTGCCAGTAGTCCGCAGGGTACGGGACAGGGCACTGAAGCTTTCTTT. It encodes CASSPQGTGQGTEAFF.